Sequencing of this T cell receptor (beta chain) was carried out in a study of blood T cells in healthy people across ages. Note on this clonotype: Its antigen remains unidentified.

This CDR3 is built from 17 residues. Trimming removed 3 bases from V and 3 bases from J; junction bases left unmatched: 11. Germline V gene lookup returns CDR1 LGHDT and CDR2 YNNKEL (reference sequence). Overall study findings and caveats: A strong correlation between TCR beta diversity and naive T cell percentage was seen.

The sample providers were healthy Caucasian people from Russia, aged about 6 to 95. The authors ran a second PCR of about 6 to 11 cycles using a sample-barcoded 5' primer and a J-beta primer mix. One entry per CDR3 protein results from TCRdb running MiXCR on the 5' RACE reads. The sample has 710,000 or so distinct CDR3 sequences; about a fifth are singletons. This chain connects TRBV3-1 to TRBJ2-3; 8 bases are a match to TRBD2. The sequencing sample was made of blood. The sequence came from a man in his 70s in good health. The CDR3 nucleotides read TGTGCCAGCAGCCACACACGAATAGCGGGGTGGACAGATACGCAGTATTTT. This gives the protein CASSHTRIAGWTDTQYF.